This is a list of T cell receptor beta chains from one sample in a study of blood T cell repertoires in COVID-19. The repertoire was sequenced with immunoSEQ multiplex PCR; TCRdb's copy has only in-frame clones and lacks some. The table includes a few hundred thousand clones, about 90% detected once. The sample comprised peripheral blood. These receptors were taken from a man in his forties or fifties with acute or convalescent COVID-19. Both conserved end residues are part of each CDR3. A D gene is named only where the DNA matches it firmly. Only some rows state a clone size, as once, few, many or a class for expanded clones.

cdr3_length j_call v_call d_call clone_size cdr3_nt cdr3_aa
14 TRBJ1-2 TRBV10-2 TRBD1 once TGCGCCAGCAGTCAATCAAGAACAGGGGCCGGCTACACCTTC CASSQSRTGAGYTF
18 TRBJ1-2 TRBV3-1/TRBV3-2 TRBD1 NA TGTGCCAGCAGCCAAGATCGGTCCGCGACGACAGGGGGCATTGGCTACACCTTC CASSQDRSATTGGIGYTF
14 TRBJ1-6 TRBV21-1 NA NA TGTGCCAGCAGCGCAGGACAGCTTAATTCACCCCTCCACTTT CASSAGQLNSPLHF
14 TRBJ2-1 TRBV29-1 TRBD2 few TGCAGCGGCGGACTAGCGGGGGGGTACAATGAGCAGTTCTTC CSGGLAGGYNEQFF
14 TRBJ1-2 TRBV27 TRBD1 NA TGTGCCAGCAGTGACAGGGTCGCTAGTGGTGGCTACACCTTC CASSDRVASGGYTF
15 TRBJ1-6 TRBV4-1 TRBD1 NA TGCGCCAGCAGCCACCCAGACAGGGGTTCTTCACCCCTCCACTTT CASSHPDRGSSPLHF
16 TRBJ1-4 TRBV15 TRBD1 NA TGTGCCACCAGCAGAGATAGGACAGGGGTGGATGAAAAACTGTTTTTT CATSRDRTGVDEKLFF
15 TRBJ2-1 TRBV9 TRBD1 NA TGTGCCAGCAGCTTCGGGACAGGACGTTACAATGAGCAGTTCTTC CASSFGTGRYNEQFF
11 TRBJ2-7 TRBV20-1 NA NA TGCAGTGCTAGAACGGGTTACGAGCAGTACTTC CSARTGYEQYF
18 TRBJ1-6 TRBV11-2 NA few TGTGCCAGCAGCTTAGCGGGGTCCGAGAGCTCCTATAATTCACCCCTCCACTTT CASSLAGSESSYNSPLHF
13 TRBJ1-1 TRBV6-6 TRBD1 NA TGTGCCAGCAGTTACGGGACAGGGGCTGAAGCTTTCTTT CASSYGTGAEAFF
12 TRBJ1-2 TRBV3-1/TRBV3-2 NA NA TGTGCCAGCAGCCGCCCTTCGGGGGGCTACACCTTC CASSRPSGGYTF
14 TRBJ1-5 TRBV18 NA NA TGTGCCAGCTCACCAGGGGGCTACAATCAGCCCCAGCATTTT CASSPGGYNQPQHF
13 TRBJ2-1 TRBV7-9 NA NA TGTGCCAGCAGCTTAGACGTCCGGGATGAGCAGTTCTTC CASSLDVRDEQFF
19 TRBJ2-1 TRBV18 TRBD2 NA TGTGCCAGCTCACCGATTAGGCTAGCGGGAGGGAGCTCCTACAATGAGCAGTTCTTC CASSPIRLAGGSSYNEQFF
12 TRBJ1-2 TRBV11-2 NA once TGTGCCAGCAGCTTAGGGGCCGAGGGCTACACCTTC CASSLGAEGYTF
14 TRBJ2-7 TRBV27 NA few TGTGCCAGCAGTTTATCGGGACTGTACTACGAGCAGTACTTC CASSLSGLYYEQYF
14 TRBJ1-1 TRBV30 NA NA TGTGCCTGGAACAGGGTATCGGGGAACACTGAAGCTTTCTTT CAWNRVSGNTEAFF
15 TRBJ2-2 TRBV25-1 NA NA TGTGCCAGCAGTGAAGTAGACACGAACACCGGGGAGCTGTTTTTT CASSEVDTNTGELFF
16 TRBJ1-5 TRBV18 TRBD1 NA TGTGCCAGCTCACCGGGACAGGGGGCTTACAATCAGCCCCAGCATTTT CASSPGQGAYNQPQHF
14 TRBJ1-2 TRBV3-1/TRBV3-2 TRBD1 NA TGTGCCAGCAGCCAAGGACAGGGGGCCTTTGGCTACACCTTC CASSQGQGAFGYTF
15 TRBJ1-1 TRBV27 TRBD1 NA TGTGCCAGCAGTTTCTCAAGGGGGCTGAACACTGAAGCTTTCTTT CASSFSRGLNTEAFF
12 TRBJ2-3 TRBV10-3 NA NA TGTGCCATTTCATTGAGCACAGATACGCAGTATTTT CAISLSTDTQYF
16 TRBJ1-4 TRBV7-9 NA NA TGTGCCAGCAGCTTAACTGCTCGGGGAGGTGGAGAAAAACTGTTTTTT CASSLTARGGGEKLFF
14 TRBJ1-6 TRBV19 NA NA TGTGCCAGTAGTGAGCTGGTAGAATATTCACCCCTCCACTTT CASSELVEYSPLHF
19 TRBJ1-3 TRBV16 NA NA TGTGCCAGCAGACCAGGAAGGGGAGGCGGTCGGTCGGCTGGAAACACCATATATTTT CASRPGRGGGRSAGNTIYF
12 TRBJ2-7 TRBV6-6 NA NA TGTGCCAGCAGGTTCTTGTCCTACGAGCAGTACTTC CASRFLSYEQYF
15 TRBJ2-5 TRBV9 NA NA TGTGCCAGCAGCCTATCTTCAGGGAATGGAGAGACCCAGTACTTC CASSLSSGNGETQYF
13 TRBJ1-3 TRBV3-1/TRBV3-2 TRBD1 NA TGTGCCAGCAGCCCGGACAGGGGTGACACCATATATTTT CASSPDRGDTIYF
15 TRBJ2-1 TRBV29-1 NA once TGCAGCGTTACGACCGGGACTGATACCTACAATGAGCAGTTCTTC CSVTTGTDTYNEQFF
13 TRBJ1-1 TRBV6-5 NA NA TGTGCCAGCAGTTCCACAACGAACACTGAAGCTTTCTTT CASSSTTNTEAFF